These 29 T cell receptor delta chains were all obtained from the same sample, sequenced in a study of gammadelta T cells in human blood. TCRdb fed the RT-PCR reads to CATT. Of 750 to 1,000 delta-chain clones listed, 22% are singletons. The sequenced sample was Vgamma9Vdelta2 gamma-delta T cells from fetal blood. Source of these receptors: a human fetus.

The chain combines TRDV2 with TRDJ3; D might be TRDD3 (5 bases). TCRdb leaves out the J gene; it was filled in here by matching the DNA to germline. CDR1 is GEAIGNYY and CDR2 is EKD in the germline V gene. This CDR3 is built from 19 residues. Deletions cut 3 bases from V and 0 bases from J, with 17 bases between. The CDR3 nucleotides read TGTGCCTGTGACGAAGTAGGGGGCCCCAGCTCCTGGGACACCCGACAGATGTTTTTC. Residues: CACDEVGGPSSWDTRQMFF.

This clone has more than one count but fewer than ten. Given a much more abundant clone one base away, this may be a read error. Distinct nucleotide sequences in the sample also encode this CDR3. This sequence joins TRDV2 and TRDJ3; 12 nucleotides line up with TRDD3. The CDR3 has 17 amino acids. V shed 2 bases and J 4 bases; nucleotides not matched to a gene: 2. CDR1 and CDR2 from the germline V gene are GEAIGNYY and EKD. CDR3 residues: CACDILGDTWDTRQMFF. The CDR3 DNA is TGTGCCTGTGACATACTGGGGGATACTTGGGACACCCGACAGATGTTTTTC.

The table lists this clone with a few counts. The chain is built from TRDV2 and TRDJ3, with 9 bases lining up with TRDD3. In germline, CDR1 is GEAIGNYY, CDR2 EKD. The CDR3 consists of 16 residues. The junction had 1 base not matched to a gene; V was cut back by 3 bases and J by 2 bases. DNA of the CDR3: TGTGCCTGTGACTACTGGGGGACCTGGGACACCCGACAGATGTTTTTC. Its translation is CACDYWGTWDTRQMFF.

The sample holds a few counts of this clone. Given a much more abundant clone one base away, this may be a read error. The chain recombines TRDV2 with TRDJ3; TRDD3 agrees at 9 bases. V gave up 0 bases and J gave up 3 bases; unmatched junction bases: 8. Germline V lookup: CDR1 GEAIGNYY, CDR2 EKD. CDR3 size: 19 residues. The CDR3 DNA is TGTGCCTGTGACACCTGGATGGGGGATATGCTCTGGGACACCCGACAGATGTTTTTC. Residues: CACDTWMGDMLWDTRQMFF.

This clone is judged large. The gene calls are TRDV2 and TRDJ3, with 11 bases fitting TRDD3. The CDR3 has 23 residues. With 3 bases clipped from V and 1 base from J, the junction kept 19 bases outside the gene matches. The germline V gene has CDR1 GEAIGNYY and CDR2 EKD. CDR3: CACDHRRGISLGDSSWDTRQMFF. The CDR3 nucleotides are TGTGCCTGTGACCACCGACGGGGAATTTCACTGGGGGATAGTTCCTGGGACACCCGACAGATGTTTTTC.

By share, this clone ranks as large. V is TRDV2 and J is TRDJ1; D might be TRDD1 (5 bases). This CDR3 has 14 amino acids. Germline loops: CDR1 GEAIGNYY, CDR2 EKD. Trimming pared 0 bases from V and 4 bases from J, leaving 11 bases between. The CDR3 protein is CACDTVGNSDKLIF. In DNA, the CDR3 is TGTGCCTGTGACACCGTAGGTAATAGCGATAAACTCATCTTT.

This clone is classed as medium-sized. The same CDR3 also results from other DNA sequences found in this sample. The genes are TRDV2 and TRDJ3, with TRDD3 matching 7 bases. The CDR3 covers 18 residues. Germline CDR1 reads GEAIGNYY; CDR2 reads EKD. V was pared by 0 bases and J by 0 bases, with 4 bases of the junction left unmatched. The CDR3 coding sequence is TGTGCCTGTGACACCGTACTGGGGACCTCCTGGGACACCCGACAGATGTTTTTC. This sequence encodes CACDTVLGTSWDTRQMFF.

In regard to this clone: This may be a read error: a much more frequent sequence differs by one nucleotide. This chain joins TRDV2 and TRDJ3; 11 bases align to TRDD3. Germline V lookup: CDR1 GEAIGNYY, CDR2 EKD. Trimming at V came to 3 bases and at J to 0 bases, leaving 9 bases not matched to a gene. The CDR3 totals 20 residues. The CDR3 loop is CACDLLYWGISSWDTRQMFF. The CDR3 DNA sequence: TGTGCCTGTGACCTCCTATACTGGGGGATAAGCTCCTGGGACACCCGACAGATGTTTTTC.

In its sample, this clone ranks as large. The same CDR3 is also encoded by other DNA sequences in this sample. The chain carries TRDV2 and TRDJ3, with TRDD3 identical over 12 bases. V gave up 4 bases and J gave up 0 bases; unmatched junction bases: 3. The CDR3 extends over 18 amino acids. In germline, CDR1 is GEAIGNYY, CDR2 EKD. CDR3 loop: CACDTGGYFSWDTRQMFF. The DNA of the CDR3 is TGTGCCTGTGATACTGGGGGATACTTCTCCTGGGACACCCGACAGATGTTTTTC.

This clone is judged large. The rearrangement uses TRDV2 and TRDJ3; a weak D match, TRDD3 (6 bases). CDR1 and CDR2 (germline): GEAIGNYY, EKD. CDR3 length: 18 amino acids. V was clipped by 0 bases and J by 12 bases, with 23 bases between them. CDR3 DNA sequence: TGTGCCTGTGACACCGTCTTGTACCCACTCGGGGGGAACCGACAGATGTTTTTC. Its translation: CACDTVLYPLGGNRQMFF.

A remark on this clone: It is likely a read error: a sequence one base away is far more abundant. The chain employs TRDV2 and TRDJ3, with 11 bases aligning to TRDD3. Since TCRdb gives no J gene, matching the DNA to germline was used here to assign it. Per the germline V gene, CDR1 is GEAIGNYY and CDR2 is EKD. Losses at the gene ends were 5 bases for V and 0 bases for J; bases not matched to a gene: 8. The CDR3 sequence is 19 residues long. CDR3 residues: CACGKVLGDSSWDTRQMFF. As DNA, the CDR3 is TGTGCCTGTGGCAAAGTACTGGGGGATAGCTCCTGGGACACCCGACAGATGTTTTTC.

This clone showed up just a few times. A single base separates this from a much larger clone, so it may be a read error. J is TRDJ2 and V is TRDV2; TRDD3 matches 7 bases. The CDR3 runs to 17 residues. Germline V gene lookup returns CDR1 GEAIGNYY and CDR2 EKD. The CDR3 loop reads CACDTLGARTLTAQRFF. In nucleotides, the CDR3 is TGTGCCTGTGACACCCTGGGGGCTCGGACTTTGACAGCACAACGCTTCTTT.

This clone is labeled large. This chain links TRDV2 with TRDJ3; 8 nucleotides match TRDD3. The length of the CDR3 is 17 residues. CDR1 is GEAIGNYY and CDR2 is EKD in the germline V gene. V shed 3 bases, J shed 0 bases, and the junction held 3 bases outside the gene matches. The CDR3 protein is CACDLGDLSWDTRQMFF. The DNA for the CDR3 is TGTGCCTGTGACCTGGGGGACCTCTCCTGGGACACCCGACAGATGTTTTTC.

This clone came up a few times. The V call is TRDV2, the J call TRDJ1, with 13 bases fitting TRDD3. V lost 2 bases and J lost 3; bases outside the gene matches: 5. Germline loops: CDR1 GEAIGNYY, CDR2 EKD. The CDR3 spans 16 residues. CDR3 sequence reads: CACDILGDTRADKLIF. The CDR3 DNA is TGTGCCTGTGACATACTGGGGGATACGCGGGCCGATAAACTCATCTTT.

By share of the sample, this clone is large (0.1 to 1%). The genes are TRDV2 and TRDJ3; 9 bases agree with TRDD3. CDR3 length equals 18 residues. The germline V gene has CDR1 GEAIGNYY and CDR2 EKD. Trimming took 3 bases from V and 0 from J; bases not matched to a gene: 5. CDR3 sequence reads: CACDPILGDSWDTRQMFF. The CDR3 DNA sequence: TGTGCCTGTGACCCCATACTGGGGGACTCCTGGGACACCCGACAGATGTTTTTC.

This chain links TRDV2 with TRDJ3, with 13 bases matching TRDD3. Germline matching of the DNA provided the J gene here, since TCRdb leaves it blank. Germline CDR1 GEAIGNYY, CDR2 EKD. The CDR3 totals 21 residues. V was clipped by 1 base and J by 2 bases; unmatched bases: 10. The CDR3 nucleotides read TGTGCCTGTGACACGGTCCAACTGGGGGATACGCACACCTGGGACACCCGACAGATGTTTTTC. Amino acids: CACDTVQLGDTHTWDTRQMFF.

The chain has TRDV2 and TRDJ3, with 10 bases that match TRDD3. The germline CDR1 and CDR2 sequences are GEAIGNYY and EKD. The CDR3 runs 17 residues. V lost 3 bases, J lost 2 bases, and 3 bases stayed unmatched. CDR3 bases: TGTGCCTGTGACTCCCTGGGGGATACCTGGGACACCCGACAGATGTTTTTC. Its translation: CACDSLGDTWDTRQMFF.

With respect to this clone: This likely reflects a read error, since a far larger clone is one base away. The chain couples TRDV2 to TRDJ3, with D possibly matching TRDD3 (6 bases). Here the J gene came from matching the DNA to germline, since TCRdb omits it. V shed 0 bases and J shed 1 base, with 9 bases lying between them. Germline CDR1 is GEAIGNYY and CDR2 is EKD. The CDR3 is 17 amino acids. CDR3 region: CACDTCGISWDTRQMFF. CDR3 bases: TGTGCCTGTGACACCTGTGGGATATCCTGGGACACCCGACAGATGTTTTTC.

This clone qualifies as large. Other DNA sequences in this sample translate to the same CDR3. The V and J genes are TRDV2 and TRDJ3, with D hard to call. This CDR3 comprises 13 residues. The germline V gene has CDR1 GEAIGNYY and CDR2 EKD. Trimming removed 0 bases from V and 4 bases from J, with 0 bases in between. In DNA form, the CDR3 reads TGTGCCTGTGACACCTGGGACACCCGACAGATGTTTTTC. This codes for CACDTWDTRQMFF.

Comment on this clone: This probably arose from a read error, given a far larger clone one base away. V gene TRDV2 combines with J gene TRDJ1; TRDD3 matches 10 bases. The J gene was missing in TCRdb and was found by matching the end of the DNA to germline. The CDR3 runs 14 residues. CDR1 GEAIGNYY and CDR2 EKD come from the germline V gene. In DNA, the CDR3 is TGTGCATGTGACACTGGGGGATACACCGATAAACTCATCTTT. It encodes CACDTGGYTDKLIF.

A few counts support this clone. The V and J genes are TRDV2 and TRDJ3; the match to TRDD3 covers 11 bases. The CDR3 runs to 19 residues. Germline assignment: CDR1 GEAIGNYY and CDR2 EKD. The V and J ends lost 1 base and 0 bases, in that order; junction bases with no gene match: 4. CDR3 sequence: CACDTLTGGYSWDTRQMFF. In DNA, the CDR3 is TGTGCCTGTGACACACTTACTGGGGGATACTCCTGGGACACCCGACAGATGTTTTTC.

Turning to this clone: This likely reflects a read error, since a far larger clone is one base away. The chain joins TRDV2 to TRDJ3; 9 bases are shared with TRDD3. The J gene, absent from TCRdb, was called here by matching the DNA to germline. From germline, CDR1 is GEAIGNYY and CDR2 EKD. CDR3 length: 17 residues. V shed 3 bases, J shed 0 bases, and the junction held 2 bases outside the gene matches. CDR3 sequence: CACDHWGSSWDTRQMFF. Written as DNA, the CDR3 is TGTGCCTGTGACCACTGGGGGAGCTCCTGGGACACCCGACAGATGTTTTTC.

Concerning this clone itself: A far larger clone lies a single base away; this is likely a read error. The rearrangement links TRDV2 to TRDJ3; TRDD3 aligns across 12 bases. The J gene was not available in TCRdb and was assigned here by matching the DNA to germline segments. This CDR3 is built from 17 residues. Germline assignment: CDR1 GEAIGNYY and CDR2 EKD. The CDR3 DNA reads TGTGCCTGTGACGTACTGGGGGATACCTGGGACCCCCGACAGATGTTTTTC. Amino acid sequence: CACDVLGDTWDPRQMFF.

By share, this clone counts as medium-sized. The chain links TRDV2 to TRDJ1, with a tentative D call TRDD3 (5 bases). This CDR3 region has 13 residues. Trimming stripped 3 bases from V and 0 bases from J, with 7 bases between. Germline V lookup: CDR1 GEAIGNYY, CDR2 EKD. CDR3 nucleotide sequence: TGTGCCTGTGACTACTGGTACACCGATAAACTCATCTTT. Its translation is CACDYWYTDKLIF.

In the case of this clone: With only one base between it and a far larger clone, this is likely a read error. The V and J genes are TRDV2 and TRDJ1; 7 bases are a match to TRDD3. The J gene is absent in TCRdb and was assigned here via DNA matching to germline. The germline gives CDR1 GEAIGNYY, CDR2 EKD. CDR3 size: 15 residues. The CDR3 region is CARDTWGLEHDKLIF. CDR3 in DNA: TGTGCCCGTGACACCTGGGGGCTCGAGCACGATAAACTCATCTTT.

A remark on this clone: This likely stems from a read error, as it lies one base from a far larger clone. The chain is built from TRDV2 and TRDJ3; the match to TRDD3 covers 11 bases. TCRdb leaves out the J gene; it was filled in here by matching the DNA to germline. With V trimmed by 3 bases and J by 1 base, 19 bases remained unmatched. This CDR3 is built from 23 residues. Germline V gives CDR1 GEAIGNYY, CDR2 EKD. This CDR3 is CACDHRRGMSLGDSSWDTRQMFF. The CDR3 DNA follows: TGTGCCTGTGACCACCGACGGGGAATGTCACTGGGGGATAGTTCCTGGGACACCCGACAGATGTTTTTC.

By sample fraction, this clone is medium-sized. A much bigger clone sits one base away, suggesting this may be a read error. This chain connects TRDV2 to TRDJ3, with TRDD3 matching over 11 bases. Germline values: CDR1 GEAIGNYY, CDR2 EKD. CDR3 length: 18 amino acids. V gave up 1 base and J gave up 0 bases; unmatched junction bases: 1. The CDR3 region is CACDTLGDSSWDTRQMFF. The CDR3 DNA sequence: TGTGCCTGTGACACACTGGGGGATAGCTCCTGGGACACCCGACAGATGTTTTTC.

Regarding this clone: This may come from a read error, since a much larger clone is one base off. The chain couples TRDV2 to TRDJ2, with 8 bases identical to TRDD3. TCRdb does not report a J gene; here it was assigned by matching the DNA to germline references. The germline V gene encodes CDR1 GEAIGNYY and CDR2 EKD. The CDR3 is 14 amino acids. CDR3 bases: TGTGCCTGTGACTGGGGGATCCCGACAGCCCAACTCTTCTTT. Translated: CACDWGIPTAQLFF.

Only a few counts were recorded for this clone. V gene TRDV2 combines with J gene TRDJ3; 8 nucleotides line up with TRDD3. V trimming: 0 bases; J trimming: 0 bases; junction bases outside the gene matches: 6. The germline CDR1 and CDR2 sequences are GEAIGNYY and EKD. This CDR3 region has 19 residues. This CDR3 is CACDTVLGVSSWDTRQMFF. In nucleotides, the CDR3 is TGTGCCTGTGACACCGTACTGGGGGTGAGCTCCTGGGACACCCGACAGATGTTTTTC.